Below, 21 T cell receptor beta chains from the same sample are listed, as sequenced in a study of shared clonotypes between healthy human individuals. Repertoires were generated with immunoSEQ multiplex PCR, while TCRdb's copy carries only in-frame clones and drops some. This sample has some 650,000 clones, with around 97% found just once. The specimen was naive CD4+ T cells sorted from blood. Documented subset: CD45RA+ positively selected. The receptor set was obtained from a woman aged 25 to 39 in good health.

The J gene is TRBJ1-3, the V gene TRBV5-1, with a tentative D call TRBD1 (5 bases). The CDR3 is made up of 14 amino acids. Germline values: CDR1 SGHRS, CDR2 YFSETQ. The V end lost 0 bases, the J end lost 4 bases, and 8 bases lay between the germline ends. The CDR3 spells CASSLEGEGNTIYF. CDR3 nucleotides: TGCGCCAGCAGCTTGGAAGGGGAGGGAAACACCATATATTTT.

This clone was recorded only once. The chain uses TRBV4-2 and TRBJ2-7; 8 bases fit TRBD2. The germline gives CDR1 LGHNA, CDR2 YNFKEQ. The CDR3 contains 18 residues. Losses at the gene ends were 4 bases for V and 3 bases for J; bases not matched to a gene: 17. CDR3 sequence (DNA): TGTGCCAGCAGCCCCTTCGGGAAAGCGGGAGTGGTCCGCTACGAGCAGTACTTC. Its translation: CASSPFGKAGVVRYEQYF.

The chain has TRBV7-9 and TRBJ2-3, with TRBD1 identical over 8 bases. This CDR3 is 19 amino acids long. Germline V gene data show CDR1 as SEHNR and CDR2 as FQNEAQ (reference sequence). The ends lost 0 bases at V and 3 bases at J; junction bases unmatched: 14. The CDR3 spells CASSLAVRLTTGGTDTQYF. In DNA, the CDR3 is TGTGCCAGCAGCTTAGCGGTACGGTTAACAACAGGGGGTACAGATACGCAGTATTTT.

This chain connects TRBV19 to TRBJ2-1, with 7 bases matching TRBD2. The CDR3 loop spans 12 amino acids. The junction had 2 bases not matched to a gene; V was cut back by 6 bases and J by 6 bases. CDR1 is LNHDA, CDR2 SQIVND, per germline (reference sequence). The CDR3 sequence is CASRGEGNEQFF. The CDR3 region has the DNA TGTGCCAGTAGAGGGGAGGGCAATGAGCAGTTCTTC.

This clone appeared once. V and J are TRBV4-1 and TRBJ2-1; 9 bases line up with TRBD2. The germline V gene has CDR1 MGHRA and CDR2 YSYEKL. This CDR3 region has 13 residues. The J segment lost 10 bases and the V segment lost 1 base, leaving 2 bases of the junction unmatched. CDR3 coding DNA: TGCGCCAGCAGCCAAGCGACTAGCGGCGAGCAGTTCTTC. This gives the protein CASSQATSGEQFF.

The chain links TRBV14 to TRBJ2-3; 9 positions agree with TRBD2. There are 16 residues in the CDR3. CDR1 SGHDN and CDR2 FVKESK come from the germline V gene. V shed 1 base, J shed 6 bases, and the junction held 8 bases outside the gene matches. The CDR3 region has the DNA TGTGCCAGCAGCCAAGGGCGGACTAGCGCGCCGGATACGCAGTATTTT. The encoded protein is CASSQGRTSAPDTQYF.

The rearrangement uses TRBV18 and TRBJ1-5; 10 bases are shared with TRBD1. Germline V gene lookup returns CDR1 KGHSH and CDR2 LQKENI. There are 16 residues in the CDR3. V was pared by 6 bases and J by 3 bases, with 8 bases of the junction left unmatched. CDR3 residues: CASSPPGQGNNQPQHF. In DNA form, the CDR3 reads TGTGCCAGCTCGCCGCCGGGACAGGGGAACAATCAGCCCCAGCATTTT. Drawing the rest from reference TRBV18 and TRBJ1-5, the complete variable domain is NAGVMQNPRHLVRRRGQEARLRCSPMKGHSHVYWYRQLPEEGLKFMVYLQKENIIDESGMPKERFSAEFPKEGPSILRIQQVVRGDSAAYFCASSPPGQGNNQPQHFGDGTRLSIL.

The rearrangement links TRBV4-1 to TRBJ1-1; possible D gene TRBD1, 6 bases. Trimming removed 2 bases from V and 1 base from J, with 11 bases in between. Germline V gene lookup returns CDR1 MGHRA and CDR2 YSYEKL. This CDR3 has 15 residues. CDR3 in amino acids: CASSQPWTANTEAFF. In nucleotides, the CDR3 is TGCGCCAGCAGCCAACCTTGGACAGCGAACACTGAAGCTTTCTTT.

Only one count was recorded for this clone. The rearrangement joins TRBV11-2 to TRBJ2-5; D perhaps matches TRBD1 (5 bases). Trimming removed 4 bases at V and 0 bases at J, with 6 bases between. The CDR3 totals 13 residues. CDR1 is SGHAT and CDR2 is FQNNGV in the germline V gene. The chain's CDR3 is CASSSDNQETQYF. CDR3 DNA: TGTGCCAGCAGCTCGGACAACCAAGAGACCCAGTACTTC.

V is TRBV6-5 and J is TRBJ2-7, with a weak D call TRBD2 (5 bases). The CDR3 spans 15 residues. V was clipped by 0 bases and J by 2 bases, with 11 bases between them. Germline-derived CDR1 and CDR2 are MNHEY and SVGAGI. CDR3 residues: CASSYSIGDTYEQYF. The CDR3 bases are TGTGCCAGCAGTTACTCGATCGGGGATACCTACGAGCAGTACTTC.

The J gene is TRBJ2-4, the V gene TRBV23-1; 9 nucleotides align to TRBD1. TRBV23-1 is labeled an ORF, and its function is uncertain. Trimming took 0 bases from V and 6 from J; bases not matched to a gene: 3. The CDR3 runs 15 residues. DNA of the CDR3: TGCGCCAGCAGTCAATCGGCGGACAGGGGAAACATTCAGTACTTC. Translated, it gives CASSQSADRGNIQYF.

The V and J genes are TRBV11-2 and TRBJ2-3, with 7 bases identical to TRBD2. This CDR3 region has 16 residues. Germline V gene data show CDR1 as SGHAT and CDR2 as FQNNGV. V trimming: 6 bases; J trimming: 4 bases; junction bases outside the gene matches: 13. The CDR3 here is CASSFSAGVSADTQYF. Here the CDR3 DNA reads TGTGCCAGCAGTTTCTCGGCGGGAGTTAGCGCAGATACGCAGTATTTT.

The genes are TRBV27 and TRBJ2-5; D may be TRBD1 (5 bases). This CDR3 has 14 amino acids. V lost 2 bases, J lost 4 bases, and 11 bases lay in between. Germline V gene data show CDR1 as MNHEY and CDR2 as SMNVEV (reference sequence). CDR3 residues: CASSLQGAGETQYF. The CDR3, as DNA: TGTGCCAGCAGTTTACAGGGCGCAGGAGAGACCCAGTACTTC.

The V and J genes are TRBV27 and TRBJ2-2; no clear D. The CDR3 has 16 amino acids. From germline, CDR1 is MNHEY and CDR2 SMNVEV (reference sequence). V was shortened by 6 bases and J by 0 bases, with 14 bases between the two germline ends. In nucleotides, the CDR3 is TGTGCCAGCAGCCAACGAGGAGATCCGAACACCGGGGAGCTGTTTTTT. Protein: CASSQRGDPNTGELFF.

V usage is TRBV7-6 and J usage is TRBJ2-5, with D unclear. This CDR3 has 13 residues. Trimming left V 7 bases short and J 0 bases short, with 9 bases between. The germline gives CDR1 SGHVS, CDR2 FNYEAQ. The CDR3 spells CASNRGHQETQYF. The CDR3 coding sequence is TGTGCCAGCAACCGAGGCCACCAAGAGACCCAGTACTTC.

The CDR3 bases are TGTGCCAGCGGGGGACAGACCTACGAGCAGTACTTC. Translated, it gives CASGGQTYEQYF. V gene TRBV25-1 combines with J gene TRBJ2-7, with TRBD1 matching 7 bases. Germline loops: CDR1 MGHDK, CDR2 SYGVNS. CDR3 length: 12 amino acids. V shed 8 bases, J shed 2 bases, and the junction held 3 bases outside the gene matches.

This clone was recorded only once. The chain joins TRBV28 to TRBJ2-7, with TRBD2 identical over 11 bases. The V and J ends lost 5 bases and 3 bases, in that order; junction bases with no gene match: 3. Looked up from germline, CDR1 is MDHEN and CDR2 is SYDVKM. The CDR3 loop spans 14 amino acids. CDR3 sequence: CASSGLAGFYEQYF. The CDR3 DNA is TGTGCCAGCAGTGGACTAGCGGGTTTCTACGAGCAGTACTTC. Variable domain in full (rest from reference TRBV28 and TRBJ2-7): DVKVTQSSRYLVKRTGEKVFLECVQDMDHENMFWYRQDPGLGLRLIYFSYDVKMKEKGDIPEGYSVSREKKERFSLILESASTNQTSMYLCASSGLAGFYEQYFGPGTRLTVT.

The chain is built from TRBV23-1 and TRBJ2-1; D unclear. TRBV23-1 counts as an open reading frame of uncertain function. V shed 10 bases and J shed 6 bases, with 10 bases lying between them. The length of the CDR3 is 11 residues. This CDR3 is CAMQVCNEQFF. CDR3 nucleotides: TGCGCCATGCAGGTGTGCAATGAGCAGTTCTTC.

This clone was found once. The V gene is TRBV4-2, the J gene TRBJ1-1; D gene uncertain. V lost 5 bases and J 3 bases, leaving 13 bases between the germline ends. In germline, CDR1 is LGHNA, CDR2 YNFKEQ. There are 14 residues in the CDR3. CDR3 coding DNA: TGTGCCAGCAGCTTAAGACCGTCGGACACTGAAGCTTTCTTT. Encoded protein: CASSLRPSDTEAFF.

The CDR3 protein is CASSIGGTFNQPQHF. Written as DNA, the CDR3 is TGTGCCAGTAGTATAGGCGGGACCTTCAATCAGCCCCAGCATTTT. This chain joins TRBV19 and TRBJ1-5, with D perhaps matching TRBD1 (5 bases). Germline CDR1 and CDR2: LNHDA and SQIVND (reference sequence). This CDR3 is 15 amino acids long. The V and J ends lost 1 base and 3 bases respectively, with 10 bases between them.

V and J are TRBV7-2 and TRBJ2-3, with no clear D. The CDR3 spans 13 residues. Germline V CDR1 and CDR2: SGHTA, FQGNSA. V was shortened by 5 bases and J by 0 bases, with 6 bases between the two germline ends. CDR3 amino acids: CASSQRSTDTQYF. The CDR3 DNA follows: TGTGCCAGCAGCCAGAGGAGCACAGATACGCAGTATTTT.